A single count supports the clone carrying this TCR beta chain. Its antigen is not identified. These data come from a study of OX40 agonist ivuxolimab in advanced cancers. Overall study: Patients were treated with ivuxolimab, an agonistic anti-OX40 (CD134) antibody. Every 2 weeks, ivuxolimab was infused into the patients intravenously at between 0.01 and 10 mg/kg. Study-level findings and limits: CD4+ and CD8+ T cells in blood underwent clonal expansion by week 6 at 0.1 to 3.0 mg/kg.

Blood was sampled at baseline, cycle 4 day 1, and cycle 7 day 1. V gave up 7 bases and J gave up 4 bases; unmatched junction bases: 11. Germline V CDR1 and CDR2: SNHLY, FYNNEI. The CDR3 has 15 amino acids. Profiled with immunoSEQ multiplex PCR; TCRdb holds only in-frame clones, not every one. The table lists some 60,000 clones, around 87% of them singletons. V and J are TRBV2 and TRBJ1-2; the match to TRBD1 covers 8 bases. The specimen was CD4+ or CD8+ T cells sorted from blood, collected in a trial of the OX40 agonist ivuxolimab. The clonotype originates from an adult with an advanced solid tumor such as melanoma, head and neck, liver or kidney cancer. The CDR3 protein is CASTLDRGIPYGYTF. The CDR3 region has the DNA TGTGCCAGCACCCTAGACAGGGGAATTCCCTATGGCTACACCTTC.